This T cell receptor beta chain was identified in a study of T cell repertoires in cytomegalovirus infection. Across the study: Recently identified HLA-C-restricted CMV epitopes were used, and well-studied HLA-B-restricted CMV epitopes were used as well. Both a matching HLA type and CMV infection were indicated by public TCR beta signatures.

The study's findings and limits: Summed frequency of public TCR beta families distinguished CMV carriers with the relevant HLA. The response measured ex vivo was dominated by TCR beta clonotypes (HLA-C-restricted and CMV-specific).

TCRdb passed the reads through MiXCR, listing each CDR3 protein once. The top ten hold roughly 15% of the sample, which has about half a million distinct CDR3 sequences, around 30% seen once. Per the germline V gene, CDR1 is SNHLY and CDR2 is FYNNEI. Trimming removed 4 bases at V and 3 bases at J, with 10 bases between. The CDR3 totals 14 residues. Turning to this clonotype: The antigen is undetermined.

Sample: cultured PBMCs, taken from culture after CMV antigen stimulation. This TCR derives from a human donor in good health (CMV status not recorded). Some clones in this sample may be carry-over from other donors' samples. The genes are TRBV2 and TRBJ2-1; D not certain. The CDR3 bases are TGTGCCAGCAGTGCCCCCGCGAACTACAATGAGCAGTTCTTC. This codes for CASSAPANYNEQFF.